The clone carrying this T cell receptor beta chain was counted only a few times. The antigen is undetermined. This sample is drawn from a study of shared clonotypes between healthy human individuals. In the source study's methods: Junction-only sequences produced by ImmunoSEQ had no quality scores, so filtering differed. Clones were sequenced by immunoSEQ multiplex PCR, and TCRdb holds only the in-frame ones, with some missing. V, J and clone size are taken as reported in that table, and D and trimming were inferred from the DNA itself. The sample has roughly 490,000 clones, around 80% seen once. General observations from the study: Blood was the only sampled material, and tissue repertoires likely differ.

V was trimmed by 5 bases and J by 7 bases, leaving 18 bases between them. Per germline, CDR1 SQVTM and CDR2 ANQGSEA. The CDR3 contains 13 residues. This sequence joins TRBV29-1 and TRBJ2-7, with D perhaps TRBD1 (6 bases). The specimen was PBMCs. The clonotype originates from a middle-aged woman in good health. Some clones in this sample may be carry-over from other donors' samples. CDR3 protein: CSVRGGEVWEQYF. DNA for the CDR3: TGCAGCGTTAGAGGGGGTGAGGTTTGGGAGCAGTACTTC.